The rows below give T cell receptor beta chains drawn from one sample of a study of blood T cell repertoires in COVID-19. Here immunoSEQ multiplex PCR was the method, and the copy in TCRdb shows in-frame clones only, minus some. The sample has 150,000 to 180,000 clones; under 95% are singletons. The sequenced material came from peripheral blood. The origin of the receptors is a man aged 45 to 65 with acute or convalescent COVID-19. The CDR3 runs from the conserved cysteine through the conserved F or W. A D gene is named only where the DNA matches it firmly.

D gene: TRBD2
V gene: TRBV7-9
CDR3 protein: CASSPTSGRETQYF

D gene: TRBD1
V gene: TRBV27
CDR3 protein: CASRRWTGGTYNEQFF

D gene: NA
V gene: TRBV9
CDR3 protein: CASSVSGYNEQFF

D gene: TRBD1
V gene: TRBV10-3
CDR3 protein: CAIKLRDRAGYGYTF

D gene: TRBD2
V gene: TRBV18
CDR3 protein: CASSPLGAGVTDTQYF

D gene: NA
V gene: TRBV2
CDR3 protein: CASLPFRGFSNQPQHF

D gene: TRBD2
V gene: TRBV5-1
CDR3 protein: CASSLTSGGAGYNEQFF

D gene: TRBD2
V gene: TRBV6-4
CDR3 protein: CASSAGTSRSTGELFF

D gene: TRBD2
V gene: TRBV7-6
CDR3 protein: CASSWMGGLSTDTQYF

D gene: NA
V gene: TRBV6-5
CDR3 protein: CASRSGYSYGYTF

D gene: NA
V gene: TRBV5-6
CDR3 protein: CASSLGLGDGNTF

D gene: NA
V gene: TRBV3-1/TRBV3-2
CDR3 protein: CASSQRGGGDNYGYTF

D gene: TRBD1
V gene: TRBV28
CDR3 protein: CASSSTGGPYNEQFF

D gene: TRBD2
V gene: TRBV30
CDR3 protein: CAWSVTSYNGELFF

D gene: NA
V gene: TRBV28
CDR3 protein: CASSFYGSTQGSWSGANVLTF

D gene: NA
V gene: TRBV19
CDR3 protein: CASSTGIKGSNQPQHF

D gene: NA
V gene: TRBV30
CDR3 protein: CACPRRAAGYTF

D gene: NA
V gene: TRBV6-1
CDR3 protein: CASSDPRRGWALGANVLTF

D gene: TRBD1
V gene: TRBV19
CDR3 protein: CASSSDRDRSPLAF

D gene: NA
V gene: TRBV10-3
CDR3 protein: CAISKEMNTEAFF

D gene: NA
V gene: TRBV28
CDR3 protein: CASSLVANYGYTF

D gene: TRBD1
V gene: TRBV2
CDR3 protein: CASSDITGGDYGYTF

D gene: TRBD2
V gene: TRBV28
CDR3 protein: CASSFTGGANTGELFF

D gene: TRBD2
V gene: TRBV27
CDR3 protein: CASSLSGLAGGSLGEQYF

D gene: NA
V gene: TRBV7-6
CDR3 protein: CASSQMVGGSSYNEQFF

D gene: NA
V gene: TRBV27
CDR3 protein: CASSLSPGMYTEAFF

D gene: NA
V gene: TRBV6-2/TRBV6-3
CDR3 protein: CASSPDRSSGNTIYF